This T cell receptor (beta chain) was identified in a study of blood T cell repertoires in COVID-19. Source study methods: For nucleated cells, counts were estimated from reference gene primer amplification. Profiled with immunoSEQ multiplex PCR; TCRdb holds only in-frame clones, not every one. The DNA was the basis for D and trimming; V, J and clone size are from that table. In the table there are about 300,000 clones, around 89% of which are singletons. This CDR3 spans 14 amino acids. The J segment lost 1 base and the V segment lost 3 bases, leaving 1 base of the junction unmatched. CDR1 and CDR2 from the germline V gene are KGHSH and LQKENI. The study assigned cohorts using participant-reported clinical history.

Sequenced sample: PBMCs or T cells enriched from blood (not recorded which). The clonotype originates from a young woman with acute COVID-19. V and J are TRBV18 and TRBJ1-1, with TRBD1 identical over 8 bases. The DNA for the CDR3 is TGTGCCAGCTCACCCGGGACAGGGAACACTGAAGCTTTCTTT. This encodes CASSPGTGNTEAFF.